The present T cell receptor beta chain was sequenced within a study of T cells in Graves' hyperthyroidism and ophthalmopathy. The study's findings and limits: With a median lead of around 6.7 months before onset, the model predicted ophthalmopathy. Also found in blood were most expanded thyroid clonotypes above 0.001.

This clonotype was seen many times. Its antigen is currently unknown. For ophthalmopathy patients, the Clinical Activity Score was at least 3 and the NOSPECS grade at least 4; duration was under 3 months. It was RNA transcripts that yielded the amplified TCR beta CDR3 regions. In the first-round RT-PCR of the TCR CDR3, the HTBI primer set was used. TCRdb reprocessed the multiplex PCR reads via MiXCR and lists one record per CDR3 protein. The sample consists of around 350,000 distinct CDR3 sequences, roughly 14% of them appearing once. This clonotype was obtained from a woman in her twenties or thirties with Graves' ophthalmopathy. The sequencing sample was made of blood.

CDR3 sequence: CASSLSIGRVTQYF. The CDR3 DNA reads as TGTGCCAGCAGTTTGAGTATAGGGCGGGTTACGCAGTATTTT. V usage is TRBV12-3 or TRBV12-4 and J usage is TRBJ2-3; TRBD2 might be the D (5 bases). The CDR3 sequence is 14 residues long. Trimming pared 3 bases from V and 8 bases from J, leaving 15 bases between.